This TCR beta chain was sequenced for a study of cytomegalovirus exposure and HLA in healthy donors. The primer mix had 60 Vbeta and 13 Jbeta primers. Assay: immunoSEQ multiplex PCR; the TCRdb copy retains only in-frame clones and omits some. The sample lists 150,000 to 160,000 clones, approximately 79% occurring once. The CDR3 totals 16 residues. The germline V gene has CDR1 GTSNPN and CDR2 SVGIG (reference sequence). Germline trimming cut 1 base from V and 0 bases from J; bases unmatched to any gene: 7. The chain carries TRBV30 and TRBJ2-7, with TRBD1 identical over 9 bases. The sample comprised PBMCs. This receptor was obtained from a woman aged 50 to 60 in good health and CMV-seropositive. In DNA form, the CDR3 reads TGTGCCTGGAGTGATGAAGGACAGGGGATCTCCTACGAGCAGTACTTC. This gives the protein CAWSDEGQGISYEQYF.